This TCR beta chain was sequenced in a study of T cells in localized non-small cell lung cancer. Whole-study results and caveats: Uninvolved neighboring lung showed the greatest T cell clonality, exceeding tumor. In adjacent lung appeared a median around 60 of the top 100 tumor clones.

The data were produced by immunoSEQ multiplex PCR, yet TCRdb's version contains in-frame clones alone and is incomplete. The table has fewer than 2,000 clones, around a fifth seen once. In its sample, this clone was seen a few times. Its target is not known. The CDR3 has 14 amino acids. Germline V gene lookup returns CDR1 SSHAT and CDR2 FNYEAQ (reference sequence). The V end was cut by 5 bases, the J end by 3 bases, with 13 bases between. The chain couples TRBV7-7 to TRBJ2-5; TRBD1 might be the D (6 bases). The source is a man aged 18 to 49 with stage I lung adenocarcinoma. Sequencing was performed on normal lung tissue next to the tumor, taken before any cancer treatment. The CDR3 loop reads CASSQWSGEETQYF. DNA of the CDR3: TGTGCCAGCAGCCAATGGTCAGGGGAAGAGACCCAGTACTTC.